Below are 8 T cell receptor beta chains sequenced from a single sample in a study of blood T cell repertoires in COVID-19. Sequencing was performed with immunoSEQ multiplex PCR; in TCRdb, only in-frame clones are kept and a portion is missing. Of 350,000 or so clones in the sample, 80% to 90% were seen once. The sequenced material came from PBMCs or T cells enriched from blood (not recorded which). Receptor source: a woman between 35 and 50 years old with acute COVID-19.

V is TRBV18 and J is TRBJ1-1, with 9 bases lining up with TRBD1. This CDR3 region has 16 residues. Germline CDR1 KGHSH, CDR2 LQKENI. The V segment lost 3 bases and the J segment 11 bases; nucleotides outside the gene matches: 16. CDR3 region: CASSPLPGQGTFTAFF. The CDR3 bases are TGTGCCAGCTCACCCCTCCCAGGACAGGGGACCTTCACGGCTTTCTTT.

This chain connects TRBV12-5 to TRBJ1-4, with TRBD1 matching 9 bases. CDR1 is LGHNT and CDR2 is FRNRAP in the germline V gene. Trimming removed 5 bases from V and 7 bases from J; junction bases left unmatched: 8. CDR3 size: 15 residues. CDR3 sequence: CASGGPGQGSEKLFF. CDR3 bases: TGTGCTAGTGGTGGACCGGGACAGGGATCTGAAAAACTGTTTTTT.

The chain combines TRBV7-2 with TRBJ1-6; D gene uncertain. Germline V lookup: CDR1 SGHTA, CDR2 FQGNSA. Trimming removed 5 bases at V and 14 bases at J, with 13 bases between. CDR3 length equals 12 residues. DNA for the CDR3: TGTGCCAGCAGCCCCCGATCTGACACCCTCCACTTT. Encoded protein: CASSPRSDTLHF.

CDR3 in DNA: TGCGCCAGCAGCCAAGCGAGCGGGAGGCTCTACGAGCAGTACTTC. It specifies CASSQASGRLYEQYF. The chain carries TRBV4-1 and TRBJ2-7; 9 bases agree with TRBD2. The CDR3 contains 15 residues. From germline, CDR1 is MGHRA and CDR2 YSYEKL. V was pared by 1 base and J by 3 bases, with 4 bases of the junction left unmatched.

This rearrangement joins TRBV9 to TRBJ1-1, with D possibly TRBD1 on 6 matching bases. V lost 3 bases and J lost 5, with 11 bases in between. Germline loops: CDR1 SGDLS, CDR2 YYNGEE. The CDR3 sequence is 13 residues long. The CDR3 DNA follows: TGTGCCAGCAGCGCCCGACAGGAGACTGAAGCTTTCTTT. Encoded protein: CASSARQETEAFF.

A remark on this clone: Other nucleotide sequences from this sample produce the same CDR3. The CDR3 loop reads CASSPQRANYGYTF. CDR3 DNA: TGTGCCAGCTCACCACAGAGGGCCAACTATGGCTACACCTTC. The chain links TRBV18 to TRBJ1-2, with D unresolved. CDR1 and CDR2 from the germline V gene are KGHSH and LQKENI. V dropped 1 base and J dropped 2 bases, with 8 bases sitting between them. This CDR3 has 14 residues.

V usage is TRBV9 and J usage is TRBJ2-5; the match to TRBD2 covers 10 bases. Unmatched junction bases numbered 1, after V lost 0 bases and J lost 2 bases. Germline lookup yields CDR1 SGDLS and CDR2 YYNGEE. The CDR3 totals 15 residues. CDR3 loop: CASSVAAGGQETQYF. The CDR3 DNA sequence: TGTGCCAGCAGCGTAGCAGCGGGGGGGCAAGAGACCCAGTACTTC.

J is TRBJ1-1 and V is TRBV19, with D possibly TRBD1 on 6 matching bases. The CDR3 consists of 13 residues. Per germline, CDR1 LNHDA and CDR2 SQIVND (reference sequence). The V and J ends lost 8 bases and 2 bases respectively, with 12 bases between them. The CDR3 reads CASLIRGNTEAFF. The CDR3 region has the DNA TGTGCCAGTCTAATCAGGGGTAACACTGAAGCTTTCTTT.